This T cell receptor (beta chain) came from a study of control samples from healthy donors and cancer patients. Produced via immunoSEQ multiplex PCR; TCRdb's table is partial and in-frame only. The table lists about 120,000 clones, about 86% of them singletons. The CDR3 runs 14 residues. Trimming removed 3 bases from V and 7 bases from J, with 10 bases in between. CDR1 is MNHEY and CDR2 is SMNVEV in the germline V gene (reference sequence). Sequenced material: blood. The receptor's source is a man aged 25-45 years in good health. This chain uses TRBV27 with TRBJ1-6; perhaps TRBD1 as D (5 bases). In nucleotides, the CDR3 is TGTGCCAGCAGTTTTTCAGGGTGGAATTCACCCCTCCACTTT. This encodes CASSFSGWNSPLHF.